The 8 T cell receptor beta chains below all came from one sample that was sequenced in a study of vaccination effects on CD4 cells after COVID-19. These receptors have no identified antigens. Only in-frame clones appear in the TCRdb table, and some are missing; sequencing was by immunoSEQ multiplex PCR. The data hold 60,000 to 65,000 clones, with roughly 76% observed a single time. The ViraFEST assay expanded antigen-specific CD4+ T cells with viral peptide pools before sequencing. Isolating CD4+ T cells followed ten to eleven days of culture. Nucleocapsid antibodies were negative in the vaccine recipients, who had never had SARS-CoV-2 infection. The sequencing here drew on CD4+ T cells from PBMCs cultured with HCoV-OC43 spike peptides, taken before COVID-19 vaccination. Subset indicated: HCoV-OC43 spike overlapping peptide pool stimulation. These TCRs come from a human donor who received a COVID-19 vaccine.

For the CDR3, the DNA is TGTGCCAGCAGTGAGATCGATACGCAGTATTTT. As protein: CASSEIDTQYF. The chain links TRBV6-1 to TRBJ2-3; no reliable D call. The CDR3 sequence is 11 residues long. V was pared by 3 bases and J by 6 bases, with 4 bases between. Germline V gene sequence: CDR1 MNHNS, CDR2 SASEGT.

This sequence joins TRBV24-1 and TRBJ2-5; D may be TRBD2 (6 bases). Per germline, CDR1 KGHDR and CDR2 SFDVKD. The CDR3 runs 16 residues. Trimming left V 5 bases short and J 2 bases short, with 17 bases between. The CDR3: CATSGVRRGTQETQYF. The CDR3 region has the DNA TGTGCCACCAGTGGTGTTAGGAGGGGAACACAAGAGACCCAGTACTTC.

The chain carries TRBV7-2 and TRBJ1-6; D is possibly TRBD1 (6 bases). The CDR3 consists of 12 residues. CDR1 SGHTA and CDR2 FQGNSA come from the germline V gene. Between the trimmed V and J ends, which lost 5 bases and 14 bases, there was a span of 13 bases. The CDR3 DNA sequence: TGTGCCAGCAGCCCGGGACAACGTACCCTCCACTTT. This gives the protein CASSPGQRTLHF.

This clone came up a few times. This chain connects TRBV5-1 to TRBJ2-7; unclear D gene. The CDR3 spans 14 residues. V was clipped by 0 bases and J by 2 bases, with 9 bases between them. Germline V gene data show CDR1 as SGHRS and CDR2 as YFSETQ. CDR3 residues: CASSLEGGTYEQYV. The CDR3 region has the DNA TGCGCCAGCAGCTTGGAGGGCGGAACCTACGAGCAGTACGTC.

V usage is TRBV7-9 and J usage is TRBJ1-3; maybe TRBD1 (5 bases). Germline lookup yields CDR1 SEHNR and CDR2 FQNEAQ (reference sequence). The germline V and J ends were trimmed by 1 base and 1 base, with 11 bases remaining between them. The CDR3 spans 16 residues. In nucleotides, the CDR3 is TGTGCCAGCAGCTTAGGGGGACGGGGATCTGGAAACACCATATATTTT. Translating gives CASSLGGRGSGNTIYF. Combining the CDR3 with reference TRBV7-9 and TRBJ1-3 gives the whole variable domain DTGVSQNPRHKITKRGQNVTFRCDPISEHNRLYWYRQTLGQGPEFLTYFQNEAQLEKSRLLSDRFSAERPKGSFSTLEIQRTEQGDSAMYLCASSLGGRGSGNTIYFGEGSWLTVV.

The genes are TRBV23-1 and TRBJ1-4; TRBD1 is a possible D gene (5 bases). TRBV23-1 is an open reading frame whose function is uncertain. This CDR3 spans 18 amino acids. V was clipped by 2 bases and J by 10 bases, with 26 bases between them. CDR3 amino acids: CASSQIRGREGLGRKLFF. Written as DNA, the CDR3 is TGCGCCAGCAGTCAAATACGGGGGAGGGAAGGGTTGGGGCGAAAACTGTTTTTT.

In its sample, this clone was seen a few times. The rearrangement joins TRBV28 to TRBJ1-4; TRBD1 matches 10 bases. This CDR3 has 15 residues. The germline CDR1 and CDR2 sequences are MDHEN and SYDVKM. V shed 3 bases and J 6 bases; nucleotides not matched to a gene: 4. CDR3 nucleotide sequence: TGTGCCAGCAGTTTGGGGGGGACAGGGGATGAAAAACTGTTTTTT. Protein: CASSLGGTGDEKLFF.

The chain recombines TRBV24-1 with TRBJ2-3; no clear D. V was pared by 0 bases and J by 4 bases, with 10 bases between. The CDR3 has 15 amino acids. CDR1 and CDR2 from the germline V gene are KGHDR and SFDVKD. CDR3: CATSDLKGLADTQYF. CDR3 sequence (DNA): TGTGCCACCAGTGATTTGAAAGGGTTGGCAGATACGCAGTATTTT.